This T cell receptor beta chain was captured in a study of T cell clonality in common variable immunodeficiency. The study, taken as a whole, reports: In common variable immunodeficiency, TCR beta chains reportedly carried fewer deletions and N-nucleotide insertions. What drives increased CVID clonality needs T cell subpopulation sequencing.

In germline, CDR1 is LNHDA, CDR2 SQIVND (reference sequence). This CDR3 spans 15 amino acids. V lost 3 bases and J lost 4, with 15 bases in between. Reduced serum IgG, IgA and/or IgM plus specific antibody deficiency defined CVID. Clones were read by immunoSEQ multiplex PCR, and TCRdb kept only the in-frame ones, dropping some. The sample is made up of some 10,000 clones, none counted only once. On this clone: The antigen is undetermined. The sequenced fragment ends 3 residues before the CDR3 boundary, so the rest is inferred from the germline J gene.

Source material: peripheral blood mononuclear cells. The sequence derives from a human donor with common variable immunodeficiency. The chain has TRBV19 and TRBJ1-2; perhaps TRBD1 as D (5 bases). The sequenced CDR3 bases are TGTGCCAGTAGTATGACCTTACAGGTACTCTATGGC. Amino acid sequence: CASSMTLQVLYG. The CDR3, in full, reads CASSMTLQVLYGYTF. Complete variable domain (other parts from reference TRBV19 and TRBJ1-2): DGGITQSPKYLFRKEGQNVTLSCEQNLNHDAMYWYRQDPGQGLRLIYYSQIVNDFQKGDIAEGYSVSREKKESFPLTVTSAQKNPTAFYLCASSMTLQVLYGYTFGSGTRLTVV.